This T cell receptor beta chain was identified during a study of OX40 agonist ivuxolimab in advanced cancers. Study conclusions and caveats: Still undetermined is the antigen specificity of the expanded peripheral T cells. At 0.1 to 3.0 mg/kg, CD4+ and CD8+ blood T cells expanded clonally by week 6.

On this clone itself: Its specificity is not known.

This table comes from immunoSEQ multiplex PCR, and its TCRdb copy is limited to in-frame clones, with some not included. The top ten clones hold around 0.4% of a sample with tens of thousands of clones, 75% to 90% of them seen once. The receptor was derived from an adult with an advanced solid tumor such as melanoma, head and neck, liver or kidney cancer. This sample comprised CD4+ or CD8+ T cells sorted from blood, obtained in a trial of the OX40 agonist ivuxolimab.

The CDR3 sequence: CSASPTGTGAGYTF. In nucleotides, the CDR3 is TGCAGCGCAAGCCCAACCGGGACAGGGGCCGGCTACACCTTC. V usage is TRBV29-1 and J usage is TRBJ1-2; TRBD1 aligns across 10 bases. Losses at the gene ends were 7 bases for V and 8 bases for J; bases not matched to a gene: 13. Germline CDR1 is SQVTM and CDR2 is ANQGSEA. The CDR3 consists of 14 residues.